This note documents a single TCR beta chain sequence. Its matching antigen is unknown. Relative to the germline gene, one junction end is altered; a read error may explain this. Noted treatment: oral pan-JAK inhibitor, 5-10 mg twice daily. Extracted RNA was reverse transcribed into cDNA, the sequencing template. The table came from immunoSEQ multiplex PCR; TCRdb's copy has only in-frame clones and leaves some out. The sample lists around 200,000 clones, 53% occurring once. This entry comes from a study of CD8+ T cells in alopecia areata. Overall study results and limits: It was less clear whether patients shared TCRs than it was in mice, possibly because of HLA.

The germline CDR1 and CDR2 sequences are LNHNV and YYDKDF (reference sequence). This CDR3 spans 15 amino acids. This receptor was taken from a human donor with alopecia areata. This specimen consisted of CD8+ T cells sorted from blood, obtained at week 24, from a patient treated with tofacitinib. The rearrangement links TRBV15 to TRBJ1-5; TRBD1 agrees at 7 bases. The CDR3 region has the DNA TGTGCCACCAGCGGAGACAGGGCTAGCAATCAGCCCCAGCATTTT. Its protein is CATSGDRASNQPQHF. The variable domain in full, with the rest retrieved from reference TRBV15 and TRBJ1-5, is DAMVIQNPRYQVTQFGKPVTLSCSQTLNHNVMYWYQQKSSQAPKLLFHYYDKDFNNEADTPDNFQSRRPNTSFCFLDIRSPGLGDTAMYLCATSGDRASNQPQHFGDGTRLSIL.